The next 6 T cell receptor beta chains were all read from a single sample in a study of a mutant IDH1 vaccine in newly diagnosed glioma. The time point: week 5, during vaccination. A single vaccine dose contained 300 ug of mutant IDH1 20-mer peptide, and topical imiquimod was used with it. Only in-frame clones appear in the TCRdb table, and some are missing; sequencing was by immunoSEQ multiplex PCR. The sample has some 51,000 clones; around four fifths are singletons. These receptors have no identified antigens. Sequences were derived from PBMCs, sampled from a glioma patient whose treatment included an IDH1 peptide vaccine. The receptors here all came from a middle-aged woman with glioma.

The chain employs TRBV11-3 and TRBJ1-1; no firm D call. Germline CDR1 is SGHNT and CDR2 is YENEEA. The CDR3 runs to 13 residues. V was shortened by 0 bases and J by 1 base, with 3 bases between the two germline ends. The CDR3 sequence: CASSLEENTEAFF. The CDR3 DNA reads as TGTGCCAGCAGCTTAGAAGAGAACACTGAAGCTTTCTTT. The full variable domain, rest sourced from reference TRBV11-3 and TRBJ1-1, is EAGVVQSPRYKIIEKKQPVAFWCNPISGHNTLYWYLQNLGQGPELLIRYENEEAVDDSQLPKDRFSAERLKGVDSTLKIQPAELGDSAVYLCASSLEENTEAFFGQGTRLTVV.

The chain couples TRBV5-5 to TRBJ2-2, with 7 bases identical to TRBD1. This CDR3 is built from 15 residues. The germline V gene encodes CDR1 SGHKS and CDR2 YYEKEE (reference sequence). J lost 1 base, V lost 3 bases, and 3 bases had no gene match. CDR3 nucleotide sequence: TGTGCCAGCAGCTACAGGACAGGGAACACCGGGGAGCTGTTTTTT. Protein sequence: CASSYRTGNTGELFF.

The chain couples TRBV13 to TRBJ1-2; no clear D gene. V was shortened by 1 base and J by 4 bases, with 13 bases between the two germline ends. Germline loops: CDR1 PRHDT, CDR2 FYEKMQ (reference sequence). The CDR3 loop spans 15 amino acids. CDR3 in amino acids: CASSLEMSGPYGYTF. The CDR3 DNA reads as TGTGCCAGCAGCTTAGAAATGTCCGGGCCCTATGGCTACACCTTC.

The chain combines TRBV6-5 with TRBJ2-7; D is unresolved. CDR1 is MNHEY and CDR2 is SVGAGI in the germline V gene. The CDR3 loop spans 15 amino acids. Trimming pared 2 bases from V and 0 bases from J, leaving 11 bases between. The CDR3 loop reads CASSYDHTSSYEQYF. As DNA, the CDR3 is TGTGCCAGCAGTTACGACCATACCAGCTCCTACGAGCAGTACTTC.

The V call is TRBV7-2, the J call TRBJ1-5, with unresolved D. The ends were cut back, 0 bases at V and 0 bases at J, with 6 bases in the middle. Germline lookup yields CDR1 SGHTA and CDR2 FQGNSA. The length of the CDR3 is 15 residues. Here the CDR3 reads CASSLAWDSNQPQHF. Here the CDR3 DNA reads TGTGCCAGCAGCTTAGCCTGGGATAGCAATCAGCCCCAGCATTTT.

CDR3 amino acids: CASSQRTLGANVLTF. CDR3 bases: TGTGCCAGCAGCCAACGCACGCTCGGGGCCAACGTCCTGACTTTC. The chain combines TRBV14 with TRBJ2-6; D gene uncertain. The V end was cut by 2 bases, the J end by 4 bases, with 9 bases between. CDR1 and CDR2 (germline): SGHDN, FVKESK. The CDR3 spans 15 residues.